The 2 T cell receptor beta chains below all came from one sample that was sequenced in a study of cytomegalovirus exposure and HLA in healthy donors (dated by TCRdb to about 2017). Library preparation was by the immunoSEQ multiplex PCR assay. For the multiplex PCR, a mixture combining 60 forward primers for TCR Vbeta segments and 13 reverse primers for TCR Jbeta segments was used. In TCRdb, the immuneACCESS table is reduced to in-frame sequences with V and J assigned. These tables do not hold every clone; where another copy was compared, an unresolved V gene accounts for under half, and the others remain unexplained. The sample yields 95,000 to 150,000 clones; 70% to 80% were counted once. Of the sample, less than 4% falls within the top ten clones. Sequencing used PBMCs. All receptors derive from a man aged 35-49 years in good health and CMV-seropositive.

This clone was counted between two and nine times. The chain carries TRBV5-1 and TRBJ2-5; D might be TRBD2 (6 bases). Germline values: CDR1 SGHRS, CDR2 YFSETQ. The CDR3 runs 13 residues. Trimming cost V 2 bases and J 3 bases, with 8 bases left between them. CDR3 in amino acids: CASSLKREETQYF. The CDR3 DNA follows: TGCGCCAGCAGCTTAAAGCGGGAAGAGACCCAGTACTTC.

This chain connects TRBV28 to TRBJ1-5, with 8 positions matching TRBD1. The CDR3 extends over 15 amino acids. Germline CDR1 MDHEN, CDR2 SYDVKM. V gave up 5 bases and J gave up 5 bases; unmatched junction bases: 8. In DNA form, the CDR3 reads TGTGCCAGCAGTCCCGGGACAGGCCCGCATCAGCCCCAGCATTTT. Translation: CASSPGTGPHQPQHF.